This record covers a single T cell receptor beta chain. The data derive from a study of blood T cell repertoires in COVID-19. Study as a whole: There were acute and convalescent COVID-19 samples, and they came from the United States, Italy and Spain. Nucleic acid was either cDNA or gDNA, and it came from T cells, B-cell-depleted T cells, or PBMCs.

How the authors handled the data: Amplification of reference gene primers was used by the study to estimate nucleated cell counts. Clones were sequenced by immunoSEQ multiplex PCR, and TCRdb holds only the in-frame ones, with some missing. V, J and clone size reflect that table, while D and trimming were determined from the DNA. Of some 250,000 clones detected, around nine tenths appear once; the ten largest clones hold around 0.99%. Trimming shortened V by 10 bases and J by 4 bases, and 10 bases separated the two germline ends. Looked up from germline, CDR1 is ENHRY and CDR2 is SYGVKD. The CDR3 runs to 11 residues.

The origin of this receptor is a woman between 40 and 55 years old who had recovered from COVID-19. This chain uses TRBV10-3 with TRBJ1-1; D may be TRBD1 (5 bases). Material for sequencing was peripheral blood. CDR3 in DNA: TGTGCCACAGGAGGGGTCACTGAAGCTTTCTTT. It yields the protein CATGGVTEAFF.